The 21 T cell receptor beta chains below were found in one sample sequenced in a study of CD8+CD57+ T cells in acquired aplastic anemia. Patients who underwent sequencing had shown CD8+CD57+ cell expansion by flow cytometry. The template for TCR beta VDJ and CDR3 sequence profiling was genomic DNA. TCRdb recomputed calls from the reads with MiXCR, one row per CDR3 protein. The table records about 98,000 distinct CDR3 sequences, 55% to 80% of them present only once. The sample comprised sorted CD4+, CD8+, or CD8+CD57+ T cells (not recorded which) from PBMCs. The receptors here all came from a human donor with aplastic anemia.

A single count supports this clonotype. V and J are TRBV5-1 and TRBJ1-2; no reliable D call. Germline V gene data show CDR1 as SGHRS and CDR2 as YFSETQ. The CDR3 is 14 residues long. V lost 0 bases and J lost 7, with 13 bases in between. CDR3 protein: CASSLGQRDGGYTF. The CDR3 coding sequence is TGCGCCAGCAGCTTGGGGCAGCGAGACGGTGGCTACACCTTC.

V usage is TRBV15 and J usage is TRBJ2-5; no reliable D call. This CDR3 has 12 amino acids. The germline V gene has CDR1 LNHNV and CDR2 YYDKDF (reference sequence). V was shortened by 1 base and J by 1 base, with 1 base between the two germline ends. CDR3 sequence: CATSRAQETQYF. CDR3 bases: TGTGCCACCAGCAGAGCCCAAGAGACCCAGTACTTC.

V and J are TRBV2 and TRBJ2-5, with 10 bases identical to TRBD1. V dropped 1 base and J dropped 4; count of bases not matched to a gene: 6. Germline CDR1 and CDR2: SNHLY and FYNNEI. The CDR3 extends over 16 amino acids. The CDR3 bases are TGTGCCAGCAGTGAAGGGGGACAGGGGATCGGAGAGACCCAGTACTTC. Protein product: CASSEGGQGIGETQYF.

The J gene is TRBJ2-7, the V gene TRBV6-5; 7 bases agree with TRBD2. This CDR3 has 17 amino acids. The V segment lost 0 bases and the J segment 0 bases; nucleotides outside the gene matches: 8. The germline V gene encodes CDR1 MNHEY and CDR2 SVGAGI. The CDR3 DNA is TGTGCCAGCAGTTACTCGACAAGCGGGACCATCTCCTACGAGCAGTACTTC. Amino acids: CASSYSTSGTISYEQYF.

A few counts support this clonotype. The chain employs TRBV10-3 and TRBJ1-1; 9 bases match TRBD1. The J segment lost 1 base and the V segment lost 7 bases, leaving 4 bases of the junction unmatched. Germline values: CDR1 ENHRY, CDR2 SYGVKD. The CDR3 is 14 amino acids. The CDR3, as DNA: TGTGCCATCAAATTGGACAGGGGGAACACTGAAGCTTTCTTT. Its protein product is CAIKLDRGNTEAFF.

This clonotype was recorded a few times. Here the CDR3 reads CASSSGSGNTIYF. In DNA form, the CDR3 reads TGTGCCAGCAGCTCCGGTTCGGGGAACACCATATATTTT. The chain uses TRBV7-6 and TRBJ1-3; D not certain. V was trimmed by 4 bases and J by 7 bases, leaving 11 bases between them. Per the germline V gene, CDR1 is SGHVS and CDR2 is FNYEAQ. The CDR3 length is 13 residues.

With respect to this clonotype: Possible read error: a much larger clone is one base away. In DNA form, the CDR3 reads TGCAGCGCTGCCGGGATTGGGACCTACGGGCAGTACTTC. It codes for CSAAGIGTYGQYF. The chain employs TRBV29-1 and TRBJ2-7, with D perhaps matching TRBD1 or TRBD2 (5 bases each). Per the germline V gene, CDR1 is SQVTM and CDR2 is ANQGSEA. This CDR3 has 13 amino acids.

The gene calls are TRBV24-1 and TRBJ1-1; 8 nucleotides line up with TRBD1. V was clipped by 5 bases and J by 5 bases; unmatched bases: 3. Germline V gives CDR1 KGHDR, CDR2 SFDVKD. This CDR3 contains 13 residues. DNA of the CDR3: TGTGCCACCAGTGGCACAGGGGGGACTGAAGCTTTCTTT. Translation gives CATSGTGGTEAFF.

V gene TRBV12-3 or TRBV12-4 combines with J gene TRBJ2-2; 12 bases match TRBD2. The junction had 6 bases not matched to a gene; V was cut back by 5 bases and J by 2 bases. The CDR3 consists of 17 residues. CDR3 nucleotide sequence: TGTGCCAGCAGTCCCGGACTAGCGGGGCTAAACACCGGGGAGCTGTTTTTT. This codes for CASSPGLAGLNTGELFF.

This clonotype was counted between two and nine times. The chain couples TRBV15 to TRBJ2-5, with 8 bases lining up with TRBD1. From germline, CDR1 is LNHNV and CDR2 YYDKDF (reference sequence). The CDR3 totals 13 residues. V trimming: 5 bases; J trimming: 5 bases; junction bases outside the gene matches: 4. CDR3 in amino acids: CATSGDRTETQYF. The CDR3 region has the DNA TGTGCCACCAGCGGGGACAGGACGGAGACCCAGTACTTC.

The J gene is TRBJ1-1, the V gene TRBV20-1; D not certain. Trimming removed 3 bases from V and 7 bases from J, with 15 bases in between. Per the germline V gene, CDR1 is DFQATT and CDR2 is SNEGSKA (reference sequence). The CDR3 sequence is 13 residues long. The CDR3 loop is CSARLRERDEAFF. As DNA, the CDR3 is TGCAGTGCTAGGTTGAGGGAGCGGGATGAAGCTTTCTTT.

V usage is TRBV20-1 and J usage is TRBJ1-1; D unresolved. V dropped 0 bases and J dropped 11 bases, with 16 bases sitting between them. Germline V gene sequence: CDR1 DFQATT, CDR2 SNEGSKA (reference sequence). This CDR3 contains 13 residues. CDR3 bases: TGCAGTGCTAGAGATCCAACCCACCCATTGGCTTTCTTT. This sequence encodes CSARDPTHPLAFF.

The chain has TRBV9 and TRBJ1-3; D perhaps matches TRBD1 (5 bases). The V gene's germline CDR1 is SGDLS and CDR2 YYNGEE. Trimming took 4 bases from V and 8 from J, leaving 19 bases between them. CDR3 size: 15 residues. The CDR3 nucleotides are TGTGCCAGCAGCCCAAGAGGGGAACAGAGTTACACCATATATTTT. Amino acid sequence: CASSPRGEQSYTIYF.

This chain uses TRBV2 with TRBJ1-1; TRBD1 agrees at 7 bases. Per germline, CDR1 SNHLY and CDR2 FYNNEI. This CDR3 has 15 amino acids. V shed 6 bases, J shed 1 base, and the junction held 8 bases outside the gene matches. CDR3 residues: CASREQGLGNTEAFF. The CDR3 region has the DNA TGTGCCAGCAGGGAACAGGGGTTGGGGAACACTGAAGCTTTCTTT.

As DNA, the CDR3 is TGTGCCAGCAGCTTGGTCGCAGGTCGCACAGATACGCAGTATTTT. It translates to CASSLVAGRTDTQYF. The rearrangement joins TRBV7-4 to TRBJ2-3, with D unresolved. CDR1 and CDR2 (germline): SGHVT, SQSDAQ. V lost 3 bases and J lost 1, with 11 bases in between. This CDR3 region has 15 residues.

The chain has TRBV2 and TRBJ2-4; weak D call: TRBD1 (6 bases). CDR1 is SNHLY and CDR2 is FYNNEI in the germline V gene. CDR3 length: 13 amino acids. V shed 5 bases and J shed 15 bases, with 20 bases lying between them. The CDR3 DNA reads TGTGCCAGCAGTCCCACGGTGGGGGCAGTTCGGTACTTC. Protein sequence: CASSPTVGAVRYF.

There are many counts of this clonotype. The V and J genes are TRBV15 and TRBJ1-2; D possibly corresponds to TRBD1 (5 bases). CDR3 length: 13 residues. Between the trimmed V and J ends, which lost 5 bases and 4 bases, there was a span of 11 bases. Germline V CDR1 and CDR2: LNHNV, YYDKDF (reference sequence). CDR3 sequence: CATSGGVSYGYTF. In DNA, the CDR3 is TGTGCCACCAGCGGGGGAGTTAGCTATGGCTACACCTTC.

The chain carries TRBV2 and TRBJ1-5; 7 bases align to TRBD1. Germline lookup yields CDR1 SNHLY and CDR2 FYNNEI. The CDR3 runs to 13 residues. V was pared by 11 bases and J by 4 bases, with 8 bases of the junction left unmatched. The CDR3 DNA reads TGTGCCGGACACAGGGGACCTAATCAGCCCCAGCATTTT. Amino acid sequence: CAGHRGPNQPQHF. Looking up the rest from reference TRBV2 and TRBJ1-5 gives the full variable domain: EPEVTQTPSHQVTQMGQEVILRCVPISNHLYFYWYRQILGQKVEFLVSFYNNEISEKSEIFDDQFSVERPDGSNFTLKIRSTKLEDSAMYFCAGHRGPNQPQHFGDGTRLSIL.

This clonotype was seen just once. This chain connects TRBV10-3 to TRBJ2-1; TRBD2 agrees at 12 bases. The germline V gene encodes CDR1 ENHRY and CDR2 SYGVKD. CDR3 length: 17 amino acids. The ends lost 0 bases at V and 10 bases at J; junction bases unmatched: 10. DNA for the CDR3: TGTGCCATCAGTGAGTCGAAACTAGCGGGGGGTCGAGGCGAGCAGTTCTTC. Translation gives CAISESKLAGGRGEQFF.

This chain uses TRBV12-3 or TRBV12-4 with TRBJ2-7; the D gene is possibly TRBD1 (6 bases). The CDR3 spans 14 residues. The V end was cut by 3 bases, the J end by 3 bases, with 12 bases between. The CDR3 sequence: CASSFGGPGYEQYF. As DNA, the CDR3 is TGTGCCAGCAGTTTTGGGGGCCCGGGCTACGAGCAGTACTTC.

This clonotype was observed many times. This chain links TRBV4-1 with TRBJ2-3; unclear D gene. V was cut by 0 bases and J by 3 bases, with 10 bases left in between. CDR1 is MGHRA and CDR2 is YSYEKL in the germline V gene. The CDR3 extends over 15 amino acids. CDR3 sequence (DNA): TGCGCCAGCAGCCAAGAAGGAGATCCTACAGATACGCAGTATTTT. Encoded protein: CASSQEGDPTDTQYF.